This T cell receptor (beta chain) was documented in a study of blood T cell repertoires in COVID-19. Looking at the study overall: PBMCs, B-cell-depleted T cells, or T cells were the source of the cDNA or gDNA that made up the material.

In the authors' workflow: For nucleated cells, counts were estimated from reference gene primer amplification. The method was immunoSEQ multiplex PCR; TCRdb's version includes in-frame clones alone and lacks a portion of them. The V and J calls and clone size were taken over from that table, and D and trimming were inferred from the DNA. The repertoire holds some 300,000 clones, with roughly 90% as singletons. Participants had their cohort set by participant-reported clinical history. In the 2 weeks before study entry, exposed participants met a COVID-19 case, which was PCR-confirmed or clinician-diagnosed. CDR1 and CDR2 from the germline V gene are SGHNT and YYREEE (reference sequence). Trimming pared 4 bases from V and 10 bases from J, leaving 14 bases between. The CDR3 is 12 amino acids.

The chain uses TRBV5-4 and TRBJ2-5; weak D call: TRBD2 (6 bases). The source material was PBMCs or T cells enriched from blood (not recorded which). This clonotype was sampled from a woman aged 25 to 39 who had been exposed to COVID-19. CDR3 DNA: TGTGCCAGCAGCGAACCCGTGGGGGGCCAGTACTTC. This gives the protein CASSEPVGGQYF.